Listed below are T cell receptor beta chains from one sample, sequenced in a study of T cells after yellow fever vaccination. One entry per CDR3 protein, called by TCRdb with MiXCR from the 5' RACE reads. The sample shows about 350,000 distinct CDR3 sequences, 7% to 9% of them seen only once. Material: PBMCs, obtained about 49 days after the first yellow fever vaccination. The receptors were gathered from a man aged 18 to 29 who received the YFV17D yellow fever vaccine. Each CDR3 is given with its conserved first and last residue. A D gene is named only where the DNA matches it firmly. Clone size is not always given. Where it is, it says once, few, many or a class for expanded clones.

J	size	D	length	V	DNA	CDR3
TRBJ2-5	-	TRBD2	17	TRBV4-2	TGTGCCAGCAGCCAAGGAGTTTGGGACTACCGGGGAGAGACCCAGTACTTC	CASSQGVWDYRGETQYF
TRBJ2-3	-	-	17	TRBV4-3	TGCGCCAGCAGCCGGCTCTCCGAGGGCAGAAGCACAGATACGCAGTATTTT	CASSRLSEGRSTDTQYF
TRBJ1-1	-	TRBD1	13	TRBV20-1	TGCAGTGCGGACAGGGGGCAATTCACTGAAGCTTTCTTT	CSADRGQFTEAFF
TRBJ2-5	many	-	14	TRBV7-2	TGTGCCAGCAGCTTAGAGGGGGGGCAAGAGACCCAGTACTTC	CASSLEGGQETQYF
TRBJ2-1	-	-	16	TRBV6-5	TGTGCCAGCAGTTACTCGTTAGATCCAGCGGGTGCTGAGCAGTTCTTC	CASSYSLDPAGAEQFF
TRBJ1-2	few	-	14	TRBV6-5	TGTGCCAGCAGTTGGACAGTCTCTGTTCATGGCTACACCTTC	CASSWTVSVHGYTF
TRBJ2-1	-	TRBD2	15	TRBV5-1	TGCGCCAGCAGCTTGGTTACTAGCGGCTACAATGAGCAGTTCTTC	CASSLVTSGYNEQFF
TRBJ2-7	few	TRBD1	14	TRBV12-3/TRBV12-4	TGTGCCAGCACCTGGGGGACAGGCGGCGACGAGCAGTACTTC	CASTWGTGGDEQYF
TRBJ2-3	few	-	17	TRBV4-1	TGCGCCAGCAGCCAAGAAGGGTCCGTGGCAGGCACAGATACGCAGTATTTT	CASSQEGSVAGTDTQYF
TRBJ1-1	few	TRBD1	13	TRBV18	TGTGCCAGCTCCACAACAGGGGTCGCTGAAGCTTTCTTT	CASSTTGVAEAFF
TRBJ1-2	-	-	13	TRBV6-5	TGTGCCAGCAGTTACGGTCAGCGAGAGGGCTACACCTTC	CASSYGQREGYTF
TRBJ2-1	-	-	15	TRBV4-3	TGCGCCAGCAGCTCGGATTCGGGGTCCTACAATGAGCAGTTCTTC	CASSSDSGSYNEQFF
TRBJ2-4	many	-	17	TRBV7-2	TGTGCCAGCAGCTTATTTCCCCCGGGGGAGTCCAAAAACATTCAGTACTTC	CASSLFPPGESKNIQYF
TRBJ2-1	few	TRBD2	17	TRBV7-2	TGTGCCAGCAGTTTAGCGGGGGGGCCCTTGACCTACAATGAGCAGTTCTTC	CASSLAGGPLTYNEQFF
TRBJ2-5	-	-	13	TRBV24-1	TGTGCCACCAGTGACCCAGCGGCAGAGACCCAGTACTTC	CATSDPAAETQYF
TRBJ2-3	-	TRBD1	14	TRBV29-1	TGCAGCGCCCGCCGGGGACAGGGTTCAGATACGCAGTATTTT	CSARRGQGSDTQYF
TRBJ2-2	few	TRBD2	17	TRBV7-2	TGTGCCAGCAGCTTCTGGGGGACTAGCGGCCCTCCTGGGGAGCTGTTTTTT	CASSFWGTSGPPGELFF
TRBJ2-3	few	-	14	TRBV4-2	TGTGCCAGCAGCCAAGTTTTGGGCACAGATACGCAGTATTTT	CASSQVLGTDTQYF
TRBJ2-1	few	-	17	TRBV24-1	TGTGCCACCAGTGACCCCCGGGGGCAGGTCGATTTCAATGAGCAGTTCTTC	CATSDPRGQVDFNEQFF
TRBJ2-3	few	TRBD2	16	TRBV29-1	TGCAGCGTTGAAGGTCGGACTAGCGGGGACACAGATACGCAGTATTTT	CSVEGRTSGDTDTQYF
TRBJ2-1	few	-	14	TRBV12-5	TGTGCTAGTGGGTACTCTCTCAGGTGGAATGAGCAGTTCTTC	CASGYSLRWNEQFF
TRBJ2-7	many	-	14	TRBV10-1	TGCGCCAGCAGCCCGAGAGGCCCCCCCTACGAGCAGTACTTC	CASSPRGPPYEQYF
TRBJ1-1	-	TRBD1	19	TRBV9	TGTGCCAGCAGCGCGGGGTTCTCCGGGACAGGGGGTATACACACTGAAGCTTTCTTT	CASSAGFSGTGGIHTEAFF
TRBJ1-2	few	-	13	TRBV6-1	TGTGCCACCTCAAGGGGCCCACTATATGGCTACACCTTC	CATSRGPLYGYTF
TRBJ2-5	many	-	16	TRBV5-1	TGCGCCAGCAGCTTAACAGGCCCTCCCGGTCAAGAGACCCAGTACTTC	CASSLTGPPGQETQYF
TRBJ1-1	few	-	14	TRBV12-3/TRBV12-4	TGTGCCAGCAGTTTGGACGACATGAACACTGAAGCTTTCTTT	CASSLDDMNTEAFF
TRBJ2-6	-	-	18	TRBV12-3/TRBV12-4	TGTGCCAGCAGGCCAGTCAGGGGCCGGGATTCTGGGGCCAACGTCCTGACTTTC	CASRPVRGRDSGANVLTF
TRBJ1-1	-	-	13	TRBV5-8	TGTGCCACCGGGTATTTCGGAGACACTGAAGCTTTCTTT	CATGYFGDTEAFF
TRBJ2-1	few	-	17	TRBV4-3	TGCGCCAGCAGCCAAGATGAGGCCCGGGCTGGCGGGAATGAGCAGTTCTTC	CASSQDEARAGGNEQFF
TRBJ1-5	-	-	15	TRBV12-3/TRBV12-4	TGTGCCAGCAGTCTAAACCCGGATGTGTCGCAGCCCCAGCATTTT	CASSLNPDVSQPQHF
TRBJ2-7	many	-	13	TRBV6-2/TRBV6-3	TGTGCCAGCAGCTCCCAGGTTGGCTACGAGCAGTACTTC	CASSSQVGYEQYF
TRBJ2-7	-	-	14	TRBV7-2	TGTGCCAACAGGGGCGGGGGGCTAACCTACGAGCAGTACTTC	CANRGGGLTYEQYF
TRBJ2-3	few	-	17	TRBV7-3	TGTGCCAGCAGCCGACTGGGATATAGCGATTACCCAGATACGCAGTATTTT	CASSRLGYSDYPDTQYF
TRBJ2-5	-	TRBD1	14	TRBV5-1	TGCGCCAGTGGCTACCGGGACAGGCAAGAGACCCAGTACTTC	CASGYRDRQETQYF
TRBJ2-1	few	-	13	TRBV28	TGTGCCAGCAGTTTTTTTGATAGAAATGAGCAGTTCTTC	CASSFFDRNEQFF
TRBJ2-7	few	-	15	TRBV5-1	TGCGCCAGCAGCTTGGGATTTCGGGGCCTGGAGGAGCAGTACTTC	CASSLGFRGLEEQYF
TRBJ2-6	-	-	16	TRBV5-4	TGTGCCAGCAGCTTGGCCCGGGGCGCCGGGGCCAACGTCCTGACTTTC	CASSLARGAGANVLTF
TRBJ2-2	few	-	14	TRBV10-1	TGCGCCAGCAGTGGAGGGGCGCCCACCGGGGAGCTGTTTTTT	CASSGGAPTGELFF
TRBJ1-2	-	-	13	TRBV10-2	TGCGCCAGCAGTGTCAGGTCTAGGTATGGCTACACCTTC	CASSVRSRYGYTF
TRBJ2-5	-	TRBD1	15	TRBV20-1	TGCAGTGCTAGCGAGGACAGGCGAGACCAAGAGACCCAGTACTTC	CSASEDRRDQETQYF
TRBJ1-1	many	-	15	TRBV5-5	TGTGCCAGCAGCTCCTTCGTGGGTTTGAACACTGAAGCTTTCTTT	CASSSFVGLNTEAFF
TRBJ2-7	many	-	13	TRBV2	TGTGCCACTACCCTGACTGACTCCTACGAGCAGTACTTC	CATTLTDSYEQYF
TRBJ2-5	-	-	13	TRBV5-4	TGTGCCAGCAGTTACGGACTGCAAGAGACCCAGTACTTC	CASSYGLQETQYF
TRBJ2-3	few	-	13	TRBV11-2	TGTGCCAGCAGCTTAACGTTCCCCGATACGCAGTATTTT	CASSLTFPDTQYF
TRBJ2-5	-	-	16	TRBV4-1	TGCGCCAGCAGCCAAACCCCCCCCGAACGGGGAGAGACCCAGTACTTC	CASSQTPPERGETQYF
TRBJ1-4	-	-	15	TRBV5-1	TGCGCCAGCAGCCCAAGAACGGGGGGGAATGAAAAACTGTTTTTT	CASSPRTGGNEKLFF
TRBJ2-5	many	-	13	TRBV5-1	TGCGCCAGCAGCTGGACCATACAAGAGACCCAGTACTTC	CASSWTIQETQYF
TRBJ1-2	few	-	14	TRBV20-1	TGCAGTGCTAGACGCCCGGGGGCTAACTATGGCTACACCTTC	CSARRPGANYGYTF